The 15 T cell receptor beta chains below were found in one sample sequenced in a study of vaccination effects on CD4 cells after COVID-19. After expansion with viral peptide pools in the ViraFEST assay, antigen-specific CD4+ T cells were sequenced. Having been cultured for roughly 11 days, the cells underwent CD4+ T cell isolation. Subjects were given two BNT162b2 or mRNA-1273 vaccine doses. No antigens are known for them. The method was immunoSEQ multiplex PCR; TCRdb's version includes in-frame clones alone and lacks a portion of them. The sample lists tens of thousands of clones; approximately 76% were seen once. The specimen comprised CD4+ T cells from PBMCs cultured with HCoV-229E spike peptides, sampled after COVID-19 vaccination. These receptors came from a human donor who received a COVID-19 vaccine.

This clone was seen more than once but under ten times. This sequence joins TRBV7-8 and TRBJ1-5; a weak D match, TRBD1 (6 bases). The ends were cut back, 3 bases at V and 0 bases at J, with 9 bases in the middle. Germline assignment: CDR1 SGHVS and CDR2 FQNEAQ. This CDR3 comprises 15 residues. The CDR3 DNA sequence: TGTGCCAGCAGCTTGGGACACTCTAGCAATCAGCCCCAGCATTTT. Protein: CASSLGHSSNQPQHF.

This clone was observed a handful of times. The CDR3 coding sequence is TGTGCCAGCAGTGAAGCGACGGGCAGCGGATGGGGTTCACCCCTCCACTTT. This translates into CASSEATGSGWGSPLHF. The chain joins TRBV6-1 to TRBJ1-6; D gene uncertain. The germline V gene encodes CDR1 MNHNS and CDR2 SASEGT. Trimming shortened V by 0 bases and J by 9 bases, and 18 bases separated the two germline ends. The CDR3 length is 17 residues.

This clone was counted once. The rearrangement uses TRBV11-2 and TRBJ2-5; 11 nucleotides agree with TRBD2. Trimming at V came to 4 bases and at J to 5 bases, leaving 6 bases not matched to a gene. This CDR3 spans 15 amino acids. Germline V gives CDR1 SGHAT, CDR2 FQNNGV. CDR3 sequence reads: CASSWNSGGGETQYF. Written as DNA, the CDR3 is TGTGCCAGCAGCTGGAATAGCGGGGGGGGTGAGACCCAGTACTTC.

J is TRBJ2-5 and V is TRBV2, with 13 bases lining up with TRBD2. CDR1 is SNHLY, CDR2 FYNNEI, per germline. The junction had 5 bases not matched to a gene; V was cut back by 4 bases and J by 3 bases. The CDR3 runs 16 residues. The DNA for the CDR3 is TGTGCCAGCAGTGCGGGACTAGCGGGATTTAAAGAGACCCAGTACTTC. As protein: CASSAGLAGFKETQYF.

This clone was seen only once. The rearrangement links TRBV12-3 or TRBV12-4 to TRBJ2-1; TRBD1 matches 9 bases. The CDR3 consists of 13 residues. J lost 7 bases, V lost 6 bases, and 4 bases had no gene match. This CDR3 reads CASRRQGVNEQFF. CDR3 sequence (DNA): TGTGCCAGCAGACGACAGGGGGTGAATGAGCAGTTCTTC.

The genes are TRBV7-9 and TRBJ2-7, with a possible D match to TRBD1 (6 bases). The germline V gene encodes CDR1 SEHNR and CDR2 FQNEAQ (reference sequence). Trimming left V 1 base short and J 3 bases short, with 10 bases between. The CDR3 consists of 14 residues. CDR3 loop: CASSLEDRIYEQYF. The CDR3 DNA sequence: TGTGCCAGCAGCTTAGAAGACAGGATCTACGAGCAGTACTTC.

The rearrangement uses TRBV6-4 and TRBJ1-1; 8 nucleotides agree with TRBD1. The CDR3 extends over 14 amino acids. Losses at the gene ends were 4 bases for V and 4 bases for J; bases not matched to a gene: 5. From germline, CDR1 is MRHNA and CDR2 SNTAGT. CDR3 sequence (DNA): TGTGCCAGCAGTGCCACAGGGGGGTTCACTGAAGCTTTCTTT. This gives the protein CASSATGGFTEAFF.

This clone was seen just once. V and J are TRBV12-5 and TRBJ1-5, with D possibly being TRBD1 (6 bases). The CDR3 loop spans 15 amino acids. The V gene's germline CDR1 is LGHNT and CDR2 FRNRAP. V dropped 0 bases and J dropped 3 bases, with 9 bases sitting between them. CDR3 residues: CASGLVGGLNQPQHF. For the CDR3, the DNA is TGTGCTAGTGGTTTGGTGGGGGGCCTCAATCAGCCCCAGCATTTT.

As for this clone: The sample has other DNA sequences that encode this CDR3 too. The rearrangement joins TRBV10-3 to TRBJ1-1, with TRBD1 matching over 7 bases. This CDR3 contains 15 residues. Unmatched junction bases numbered 3, after V lost 0 bases and J lost 2 bases. Germline lookup yields CDR1 ENHRY and CDR2 SYGVKD. The CDR3 loop reads CAISESGTANTEAFF. In DNA, the CDR3 is TGTGCCATCAGTGAGTCGGGGACAGCAAACACTGAAGCTTTCTTT.

The chain couples TRBV5-1 to TRBJ2-6; TRBD1 matches at 8 bases. With 2 bases clipped from V and 0 bases from J, the junction kept 1 base outside the gene matches. The CDR3 has 16 amino acids. Germline V gives CDR1 SGHRS, CDR2 YFSETQ. CDR3: CASSLGQGSGANVLTF. CDR3 nucleotide sequence: TGCGCCAGCAGCTTAGGACAGGGCTCTGGGGCCAACGTCCTGACTTTC.

The rearrangement joins TRBV5-1 to TRBJ2-7, with D possibly being TRBD1 (10 bases). V was clipped by 4 bases and J by 0 bases, with 17 bases between them. The germline gives CDR1 SGHRS, CDR2 YFSETQ. This CDR3 has 16 amino acids. The CDR3 reads CASSAGGTGDSYEQYF. The CDR3, as DNA: TGCGCCAGCAGCGCGGGAGGGACAGGGGACTCCTACGAGCAGTACTTC.

The rearrangement links TRBV12-5 to TRBJ2-7; TRBD1 matches 9 bases. The length of the CDR3 is 17 residues. The V and J ends lost 6 bases and 2 bases, in that order; junction bases with no gene match: 14. Germline V lookup: CDR1 LGHNT, CDR2 FRNRAP. The CDR3 bases are TGTGCTAGTGGGCGTATCACAGGGGGCCGTGAAACCTACGAGCAGTACTTC. This encodes CASGRITGGRETYEQYF.

This sequence joins TRBV5-1 and TRBJ2-7; possibly TRBD1 for D (5 bases). In germline, CDR1 is SGHRS, CDR2 YFSETQ. V was pared by 1 base and J by 1 base, with 12 bases between. The CDR3 sequence is 15 residues long. This chain's CDR3 is CASSLNGQPSYEQYF. The CDR3 region has the DNA TGCGCCAGCAGCTTGAACGGACAACCTTCCTACGAGCAGTACTTC.

V usage is TRBV11-2 and J usage is TRBJ1-1; D is unresolved. Germline V gene lookup returns CDR1 SGHAT and CDR2 FQNNGV. This CDR3 spans 14 amino acids. The V and J ends lost 4 bases and 11 bases respectively, with 20 bases between them. CDR3 sequence: CASSSPGGIPGAFF. The CDR3 nucleotides read TGTGCCAGCAGCTCCCCGGGAGGGATCCCCGGGGCTTTCTTT.

The chain uses TRBV7-8 and TRBJ2-7, with D maybe TRBD2 (7 bases). The CDR3 consists of 16 residues. Germline V CDR1 and CDR2: SGHVS, FQNEAQ. Trimming shortened V by 1 base and J by 0 bases, and 13 bases separated the two germline ends. Here the CDR3 reads CASSLGVGGLSYEQYF. The CDR3, as DNA: TGTGCCAGCAGCTTAGGGGTCGGGGGGCTCTCCTACGAGCAGTACTTC.